These T cell receptor beta chains were read from a single sample in a study of shared clonotypes between healthy human individuals. Some clones are missing from TCRdb's copy, which holds only in-frame ones; the method was immunoSEQ multiplex PCR. The sample holds about 680,000 clones, about 90% seen once. The sample comprised naive CD8+ T cells sorted from blood. The receptors originated from a young man in good health. Each CDR3 is given with its conserved first and last residue. D genes are given only for firm matches. Rows may omit the clone size; those that give it use once, few, many or a size class.

16	NA	NA	TRBV21-1	TRBJ2-1	TGTGCCAGCAGCAAATCGGGGGGCCAGGACTACAATGAGCAGTTCTTC	CASSKSGGQDYNEQFF
16	TRBD1	NA	TRBV28	TRBJ1-2	TGTGCCAGCAGTAATACCGACAGGGGTATTAACTATGGCTACACCTTC	CASSNTDRGINYGYTF
13	NA	NA	TRBV12-5	TRBJ1-3	TGTGCTAGTGGTGCAGGCTCTGGAAACACCATATATTTT	CASGAGSGNTIYF
15	TRBD2	once	TRBV19	TRBJ2-1	TGTGCCAGTAGGCCTACTAGCGGGACCTACAATGAGCAGTTCTTC	CASRPTSGTYNEQFF
14	NA	once	TRBV2	TRBJ2-7	TGTGCCAGCAGTGAGACTCAGGGCTACTACGAGCAGTACTTC	CASSETQGYYEQYF
16	NA	NA	TRBV11-2	TRBJ2-5	TGTGCCAGCAGTCAATCTCCGGGACTCTACCAAGAGACCCAGTACTTC	CASSQSPGLYQETQYF
12	NA	NA	TRBV29-1	TRBJ2-1	TGCATGGGGCGGAGCTCCTACAATGAGCAGTTCTTC	CMGRSSYNEQFF
13	NA	NA	TRBV28	TRBJ1-1	TGTGCCAGCAGGAAAACAGCACTCACTGAAGCTTTCTTT	CASRKTALTEAFF
16	NA	NA	TRBV5-6	TRBJ2-3	TGTGCCAGCAGCTCACCCCAGGCAGCTAGCACAGATACGCAGTATTTT	CASSSPQAASTDTQYF
17	TRBD1	NA	TRBV11-3	TRBJ2-2	TGTGCCAGCAGCTTAGATCCGAGGACAGGGTGGCCCGGGGAGCTGTTTTTT	CASSLDPRTGWPGELFF
16	TRBD2	NA	TRBV18	TRBJ2-2	TGTGCCAGCTTTATGACTAGCGGGAGATCCACCGGGGAGCTGTTTTTT	CASFMTSGRSTGELFF
14	TRBD1	NA	TRBV7-8	TRBJ2-7	TGTGCCAGCAGCCCCGGACAGGGGACCTACGAGCAGTACTTC	CASSPGQGTYEQYF
20	NA	NA	TRBV7-3	TRBJ2-1	TGTGCCAGCAGCTTAACGGCGTTGGGACCGAGGAGATCCTCCTACAATGAGCAGTTCTTC	CASSLTALGPRRSSYNEQFF
11	NA	NA	TRBV9	TRBJ1-1	TGTGCCAGCAGCTCGAACACTGAAGCTTTCTTT	CASSSNTEAFF
17	TRBD1	NA	TRBV5-1	TRBJ2-7	TGCGCCAGCAGCCTTCGACAGGGGGTTGGTCTAGGCTACGAGCAGTACTTC	CASSLRQGVGLGYEQYF
12	NA	NA	TRBV19	TRBJ1-4	TGTGCCAGTGCTTCCCGAAGGGATAAACTGTTTTTT	CASASRRDKLFF
13	NA	NA	TRBV4-1	TRBJ2-5	TGCGCCAGCAGCCTAATCTTACGGGAGACCCAGTACTTC	CASSLILRETQYF
12	NA	NA	TRBV28	TRBJ2-7	TGTGCCAGTTCCCCCGAGCCCTACGAGCAGTACTTC	CASSPEPYEQYF
11	NA	NA	TRBV28	TRBJ1-2	TGTGCCAGTACTCAGGGCTATGGCTACACCTTC	CASTQGYGYTF
15	TRBD1	NA	TRBV7-9	TRBJ1-1	TGTGCCAGCAGCTTCGGACAGGGGAGTAGCACTGAAGCTTTCTTT	CASSFGQGSSTEAFF
16	NA	NA	TRBV5-1	TRBJ2-7	TGCGCCAGCAGCTTACCCGATCAGTCGCCTACCTACGAGCAGTACTTC	CASSLPDQSPTYEQYF
17	TRBD1	NA	TRBV27	TRBJ1-1	TGTGCCAGCAGTTCCTCCATGACAGGGCAGGTTATCACTGAAGCTTTCTTT	CASSSSMTGQVITEAFF
15	TRBD2	NA	TRBV5-1	TRBJ2-7	TGCGCCAGCAGCTTGGATAGCGGGTACTCCTACGAGCAGTACTTC	CASSLDSGYSYEQYF
15	NA	NA	TRBV6-5	TRBJ2-7	TGTGCCAGCAGTTCTGTGGGGACTCCCTCCTACGAGCAGTACTTC	CASSSVGTPSYEQYF
16	NA	NA	TRBV27	TRBJ2-7	TGTGCCAGCAGTTTAGGCTTTCCGGGGGCTGCCTACGAGCAGTACTTC	CASSLGFPGAAYEQYF
14	NA	once	TRBV9	TRBJ1-1	TGTGCCAGCAGCGTATGGGAGGGGGACACTGAAGCTTTCTTT	CASSVWEGDTEAFF
14	NA	NA	TRBV7-9	TRBJ1-3	TGTGCCAGCAGCGCGACTACTACCGGAAACACCATATATTTT	CASSATTTGNTIYF
16	TRBD2	once	TRBV27	TRBJ2-7	TGTGCCAGCAGCTTCGGACTAGGGCGGTCGATACGAGAGCAGTACTTC	CASSFGLGRSIREQYF
16	TRBD2	few	TRBV7-9	TRBJ2-7	TGTGCCAGCAGCACTAATAGCGGGAGGGCCGCCTACGAGCAGTACTTC	CASSTNSGRAAYEQYF
17	NA	NA	TRBV28	TRBJ2-7	TGTGCCAGCAGTTTGGAGGGAGAACGACAAGCCTCCTACGAGCAGTACTTC	CASSLEGERQASYEQYF